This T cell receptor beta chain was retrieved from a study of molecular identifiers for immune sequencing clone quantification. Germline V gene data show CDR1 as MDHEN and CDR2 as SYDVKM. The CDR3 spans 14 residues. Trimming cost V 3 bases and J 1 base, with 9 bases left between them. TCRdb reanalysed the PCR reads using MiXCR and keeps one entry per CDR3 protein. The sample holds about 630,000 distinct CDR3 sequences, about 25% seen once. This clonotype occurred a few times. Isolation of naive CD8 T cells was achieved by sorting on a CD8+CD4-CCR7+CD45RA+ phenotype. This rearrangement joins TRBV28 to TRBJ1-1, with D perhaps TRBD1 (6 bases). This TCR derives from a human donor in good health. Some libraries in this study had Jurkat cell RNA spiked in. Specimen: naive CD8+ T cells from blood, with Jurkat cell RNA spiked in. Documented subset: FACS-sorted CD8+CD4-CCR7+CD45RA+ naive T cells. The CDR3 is CASSFPTGNTEAFF. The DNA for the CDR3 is TGTGCCAGCAGTTTCCCGACAGGGAACACTGAAGCTTTCTTT.